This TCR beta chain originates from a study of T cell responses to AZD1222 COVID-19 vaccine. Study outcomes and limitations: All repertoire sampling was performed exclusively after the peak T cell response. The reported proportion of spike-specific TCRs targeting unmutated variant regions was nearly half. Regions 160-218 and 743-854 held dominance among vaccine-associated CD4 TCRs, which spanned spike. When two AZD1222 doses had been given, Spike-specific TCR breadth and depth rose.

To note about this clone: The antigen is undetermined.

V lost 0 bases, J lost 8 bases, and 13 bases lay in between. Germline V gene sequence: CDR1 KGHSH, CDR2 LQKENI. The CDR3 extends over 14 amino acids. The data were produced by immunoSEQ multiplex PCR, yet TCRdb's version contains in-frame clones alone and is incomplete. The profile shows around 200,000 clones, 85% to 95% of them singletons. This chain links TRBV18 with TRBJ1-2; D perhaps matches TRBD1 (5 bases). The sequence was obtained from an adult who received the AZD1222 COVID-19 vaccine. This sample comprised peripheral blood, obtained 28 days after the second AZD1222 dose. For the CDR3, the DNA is TGTGCCAGCTCACCACCGAGCCAGGGTGGAGGCTACACCTTC. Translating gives CASSPPSQGGGYTF.